This T cell receptor (beta chain) was recovered during a study of somatic mutations in cytotoxic T cells in rheumatoid arthritis. Study observations and caveats: Of the expanded CD8+ clones, the antigen targets were not known.

Produced via immunoSEQ multiplex PCR; TCRdb's table is partial and in-frame only. The sample lists 8,500 to 13,000 clones, 70% to 75% occurring once. Comment on this clone: Its antigen remains unknown. The junction differs from germline at one of its ends, possibly a read error.

The sample comprised CD8+ T cells sorted from blood. The receptor comes from an adult with rheumatoid arthritis.

The CDR3 region is CASSLQGLGYTEALF. The CDR3, as DNA: TGTGCCAGCAGCTTGCAGGGGCTGGGGTACACTGAAGCTCTCTTT. The chain joins TRBV7-3 to TRBJ1-1; tentative D call: TRBD1 (6 bases). Germline V lookup: CDR1 SGHTA, CDR2 FQGTGA. The CDR3 runs to 15 residues. Based on the CDR3 plus reference TRBV7-3 and TRBJ1-1, the full variable domain is GAGVSQTPSNKVTEKGKYVELRCDPISGHTALYWYRQSLGQGPEFLIYFQGTGAADDSGLPNDRFFAVRPEGSVSTLKIQRTERGDSAVYLCASSLQGLGYTEALFGQGTRLTVV.